The 4 T cell receptor beta chains below come from one sample, sequenced in a study of PD-1 and CTLA-4 blockade in melanoma. The assay was immunoSEQ multiplex PCR, and TCRdb's table has in-frame clones only and misses some. The sample yields 6,000 to 8,500 clones, approximately 80% seen once. The sequenced sample was CD8+ T cells from peripheral blood, obtained before anti-PD-1 treatment. The source of these receptors is a human donor with melanoma.

The chain couples TRBV6-5 to TRBJ1-3; weak D call: TRBD1 (6 bases). CDR3 length equals 15 residues. Trimming left V 2 bases short and J 3 bases short, with 11 bases between. In germline, CDR1 is MNHEY, CDR2 SVGAGI. The CDR3 reads CASSYAGGGGNTIYF. In DNA, the CDR3 is TGTGCCAGCAGTTACGCCGGGGGCGGTGGAAACACCATATATTTT.

The V gene is TRBV13, the J gene TRBJ2-5; D is uncertain. V was clipped by 0 bases and J by 2 bases, with 7 bases between them. CDR1 PRHDT and CDR2 FYEKMQ come from the germline V gene (reference sequence). CDR3 length: 14 amino acids. CDR3 coding DNA: TGTGCCAGCAGCTTAGGATCCCAGCAAGAGACCCAGTACTTC. It specifies CASSLGSQQETQYF.

The rearrangement joins TRBV6-5 to TRBJ1-2, with a weak D call TRBD1 (5 bases). V was pared by 5 bases and J by 0 bases, with 10 bases between. CDR1 is MNHEY and CDR2 is SVGAGI in the germline V gene. The CDR3 length is 14 residues. The CDR3 coding sequence is TGTGCCAGCAGTCCACAGGAATCTAACTATGGCTACACCTTC. Its translation: CASSPQESNYGYTF.

This chain uses TRBV10-1 with TRBJ2-1; D possibly uses TRBD1 or TRBD2 (6 bases each). Germline CDR1 is WNHNN and CDR2 is SYGVQD (reference sequence). Trimming took off 4 bases at V and 4 bases at J, with 14 bases between the two ends. The CDR3 totals 15 residues. This CDR3 reads CASSARGTIYNEQFF. For the CDR3, the DNA is TGCGCCAGCAGTGCACGGGGGACAATTTACAATGAGCAGTTCTTC.